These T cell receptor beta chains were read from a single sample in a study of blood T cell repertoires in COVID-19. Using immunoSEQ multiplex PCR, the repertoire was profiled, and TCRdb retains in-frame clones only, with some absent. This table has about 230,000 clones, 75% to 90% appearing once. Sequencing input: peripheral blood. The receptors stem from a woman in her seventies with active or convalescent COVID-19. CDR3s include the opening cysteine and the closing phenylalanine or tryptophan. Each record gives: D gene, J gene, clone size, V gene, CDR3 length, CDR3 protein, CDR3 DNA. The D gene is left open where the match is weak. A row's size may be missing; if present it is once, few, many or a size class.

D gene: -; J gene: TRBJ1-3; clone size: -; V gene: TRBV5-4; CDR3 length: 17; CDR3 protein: CASSLAMDYSVGNTIYF; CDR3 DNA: TGTGCCAGCAGCTTGGCCATGGACTATAGTGTTGGAAACACCATATATTTT
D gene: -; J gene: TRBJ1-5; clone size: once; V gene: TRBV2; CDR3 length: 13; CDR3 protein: CASSEQGNQPQHF; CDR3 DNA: TGTGCCAGCAGTGAACAGGGCAATCAGCCCCAGCATTTT
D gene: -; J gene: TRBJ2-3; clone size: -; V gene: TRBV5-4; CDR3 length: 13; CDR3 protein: CASRHGGTDTQYF; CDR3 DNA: TGTGCCAGCCGCCACGGGGGCACAGATACGCAGTATTTT
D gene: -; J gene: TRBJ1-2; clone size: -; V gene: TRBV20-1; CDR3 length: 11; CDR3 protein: CSVYTNYGYTF; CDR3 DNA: TGCAGTGTATATACTAACTATGGCTACACCTTC
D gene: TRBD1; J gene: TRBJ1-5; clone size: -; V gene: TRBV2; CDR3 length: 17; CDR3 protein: CASSVDRGRGGNQPQHF; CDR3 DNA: TGTGCCAGCAGTGTTGACAGGGGGCGCGGGGGCAATCAGCCCCAGCATTTT
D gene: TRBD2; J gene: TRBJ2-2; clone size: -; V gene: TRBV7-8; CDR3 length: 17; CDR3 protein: CASSPRLAGGHTGELFF; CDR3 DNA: TGTGCCAGCAGCCCACGACTAGCGGGAGGTCACACCGGGGAGCTGTTTTTT
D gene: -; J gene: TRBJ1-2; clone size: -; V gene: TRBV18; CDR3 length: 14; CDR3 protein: CASSPPSANYGYTF; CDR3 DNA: TGTGCCAGCTCACCACCATCCGCTAACTATGGCTACACCTTC
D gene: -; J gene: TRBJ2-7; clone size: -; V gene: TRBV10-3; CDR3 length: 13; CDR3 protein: CAISGGGQTEQYF; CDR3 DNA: TGTGCCATCAGTGGGGGGGGCCAGACCGAGCAGTACTTC
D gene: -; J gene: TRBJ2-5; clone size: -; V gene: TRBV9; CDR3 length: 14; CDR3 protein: CASSPGQIQETQYF; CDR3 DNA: TGTGCCAGCAGCCCAGGGCAGATCCAAGAGACCCAGTACTTC
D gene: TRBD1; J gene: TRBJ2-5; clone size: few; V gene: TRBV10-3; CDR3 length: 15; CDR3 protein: CAISPLDRDQETQYF; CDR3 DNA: TGTGCCATCAGTCCCCTGGACAGGGACCAAGAGACCCAGTACTTC
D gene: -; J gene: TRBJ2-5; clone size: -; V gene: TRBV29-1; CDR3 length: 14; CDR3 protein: CSVDRSPPGETQYF; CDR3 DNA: TGCAGCGTTGACCGGTCCCCACCGGGGGAGACCCAGTACTTC
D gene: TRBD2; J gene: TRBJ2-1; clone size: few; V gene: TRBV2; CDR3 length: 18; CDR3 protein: CASRPGLAGPTAGNEQFF; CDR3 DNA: TGTGCCAGCAGACCGGGACTAGCGGGACCTACCGCCGGGAATGAGCAGTTCTTC
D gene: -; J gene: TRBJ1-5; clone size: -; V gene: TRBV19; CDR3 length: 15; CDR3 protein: CASSISQGLDQPQHF; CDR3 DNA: TGTGCCAGTAGTATAAGCCAGGGGCTGGATCAGCCCCAGCATTTT
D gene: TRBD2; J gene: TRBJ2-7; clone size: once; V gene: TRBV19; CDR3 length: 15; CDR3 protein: CASSTGLASPLEQYF; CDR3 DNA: TGTGCCAGTAGTACCGGACTAGCTTCACCTTTGGAGCAGTACTTC
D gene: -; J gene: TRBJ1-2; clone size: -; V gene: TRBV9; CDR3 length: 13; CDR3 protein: CASSPQVLYGYTF; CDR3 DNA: TGTGCCAGCAGCCCCCAAGTACTCTATGGCTACACCTTC
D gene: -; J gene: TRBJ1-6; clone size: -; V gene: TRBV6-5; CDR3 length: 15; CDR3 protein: CASSYSAGQGSPLHF; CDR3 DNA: TGTGCCAGCAGTTACTCGGCAGGGCAGGGCTCACCCCTCCACTTT
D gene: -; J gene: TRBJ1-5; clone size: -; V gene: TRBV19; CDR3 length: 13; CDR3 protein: CASSISRDQPQHF; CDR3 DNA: TGTGCCAGTAGTATATCGCGGGATCAGCCCCAGCATTTT
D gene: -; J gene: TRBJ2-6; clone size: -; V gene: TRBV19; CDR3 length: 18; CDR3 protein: CASTPSGMALTGANVLTF; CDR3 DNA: TGTGCCAGTACCCCATCAGGAATGGCCCTTACTGGGGCCAACGTCCTGACTTTC
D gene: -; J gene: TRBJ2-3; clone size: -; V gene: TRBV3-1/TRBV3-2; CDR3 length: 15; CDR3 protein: CASSQATWAGDTQYF; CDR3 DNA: TGTGCCAGCAGCCAAGCCACATGGGCGGGAGATACGCAGTATTTT
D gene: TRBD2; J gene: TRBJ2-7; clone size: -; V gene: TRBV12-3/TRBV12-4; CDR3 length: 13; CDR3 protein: CASSLGGTYEQYF; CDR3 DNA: TGTGCCAGCAGTTTGGGGGGGACCTACGAGCAGTACTTC
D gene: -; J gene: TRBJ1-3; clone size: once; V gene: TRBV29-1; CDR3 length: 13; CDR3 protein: CSALTGTGNTIYF; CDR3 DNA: TGCAGCGCCCTCACAGGAACTGGAAACACCATATATTTT
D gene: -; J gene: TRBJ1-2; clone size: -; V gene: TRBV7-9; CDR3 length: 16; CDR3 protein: CASSQLGANLNYGYTF; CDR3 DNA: TGTGCCAGCAGCCAATTAGGAGCCAACTTGAACTATGGCTACACCTTC
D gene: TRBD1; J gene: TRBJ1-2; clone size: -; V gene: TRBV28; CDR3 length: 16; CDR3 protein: CASSIPPGQGFYGYTF; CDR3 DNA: TGTGCCAGCAGTATCCCGCCGGGACAGGGGTTCTATGGCTACACCTTC
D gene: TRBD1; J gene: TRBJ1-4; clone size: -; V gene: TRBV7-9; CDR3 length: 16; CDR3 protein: CASSLGFRGNVEKLFF; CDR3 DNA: TGTGCCAGCAGCTTGGGATTCAGGGGGAACGTTGAAAAACTGTTTTTT
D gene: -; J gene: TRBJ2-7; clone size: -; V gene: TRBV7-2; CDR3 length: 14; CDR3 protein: CASSLEGPTGEQYF; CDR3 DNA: TGTGCCAGCAGCTTAGAGGGGCCTACAGGCGAGCAGTACTTC
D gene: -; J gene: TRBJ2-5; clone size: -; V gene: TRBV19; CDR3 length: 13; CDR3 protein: CASSINGGETQYF; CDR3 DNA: TGTGCCAGTAGTATAAACGGCGGAGAGACCCAGTACTTC
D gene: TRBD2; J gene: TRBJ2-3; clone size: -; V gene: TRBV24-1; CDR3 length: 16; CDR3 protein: CATRLVRGGRADTQYF; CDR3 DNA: TGTGCCACCCGTCTAGTTCGGGGGGGTCGGGCAGATACGCAGTATTTT
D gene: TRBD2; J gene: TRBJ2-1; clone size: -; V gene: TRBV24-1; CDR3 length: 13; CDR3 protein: CATSASYGGEQFF; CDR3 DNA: TGTGCCACCAGTGCTTCTTACGGGGGGGAGCAGTTCTTC
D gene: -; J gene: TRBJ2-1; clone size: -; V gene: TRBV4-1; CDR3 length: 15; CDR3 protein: CASSQGTGRANEQFF; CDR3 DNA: TGCGCCAGCAGCCAAGGGACAGGGAGGGCCAATGAGCAGTTCTTC
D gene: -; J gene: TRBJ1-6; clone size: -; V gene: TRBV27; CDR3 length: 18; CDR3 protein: CASSFRVLNRVTSSPLHF; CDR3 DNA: TGTGCCAGCAGTTTCCGTGTGTTGAACAGGGTCACTTCTTCACCCCTCCACTTT
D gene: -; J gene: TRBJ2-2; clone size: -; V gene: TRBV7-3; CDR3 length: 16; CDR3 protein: CASSNRGVGNTGELFF; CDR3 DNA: TGTGCCAGCAGCAACCGCGGGGTGGGGAACACCGGGGAGCTGTTTTTT
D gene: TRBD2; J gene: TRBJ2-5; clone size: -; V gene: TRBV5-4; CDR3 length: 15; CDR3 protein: CASSAGLAGVETQYF; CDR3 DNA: TGTGCCAGCAGCGCCGGACTAGCGGGAGTCGAGACCCAGTACTTC
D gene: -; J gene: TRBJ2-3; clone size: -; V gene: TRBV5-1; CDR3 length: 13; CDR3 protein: CASRGGAGDTQYF; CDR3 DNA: TGCGCCAGCAGGGGGGGAGCGGGCGATACGCAGTATTTT
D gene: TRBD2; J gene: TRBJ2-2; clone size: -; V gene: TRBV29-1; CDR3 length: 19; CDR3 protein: CSVPTSPTSGGAGTGELFF; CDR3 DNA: TGCAGCGTTCCCACCTCCCCGACTAGCGGGGGGGCAGGCACCGGGGAGCTGTTTTTT
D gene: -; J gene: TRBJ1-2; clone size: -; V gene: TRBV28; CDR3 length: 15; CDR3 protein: CASSLSRGMMDGYTF; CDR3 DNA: TGTGCCAGCAGTTTATCACGGGGGATGATGGATGGCTACACCTTC
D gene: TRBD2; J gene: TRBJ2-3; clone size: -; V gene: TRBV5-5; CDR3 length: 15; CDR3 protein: CASSPGLAGLTTQYF; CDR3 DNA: TGTGCCAGCAGCCCGGGACTAGCGGGGTTGACTACGCAGTATTTT
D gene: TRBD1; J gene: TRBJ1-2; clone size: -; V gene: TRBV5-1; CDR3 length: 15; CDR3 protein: CASSFGGGANYGYTF; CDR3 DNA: TGCGCCAGCAGCTTCGGAGGGGGCGCTAACTATGGCTACACCTTC
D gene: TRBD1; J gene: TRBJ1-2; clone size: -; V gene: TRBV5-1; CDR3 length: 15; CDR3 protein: CASSDGQGVNYGYTF; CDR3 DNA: TGCGCCAGCAGCGACGGACAGGGGGTTAACTATGGCTACACCTTC
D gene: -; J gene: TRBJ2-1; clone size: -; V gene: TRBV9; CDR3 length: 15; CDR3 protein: CASSVAPTAYNEQFF; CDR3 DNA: TGTGCCAGCAGCGTAGCTCCGACAGCCTACAATGAGCAGTTCTTC
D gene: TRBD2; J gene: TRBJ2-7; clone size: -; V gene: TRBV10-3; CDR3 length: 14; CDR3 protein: CAINQRGPLYEQYF; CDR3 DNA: TGTGCCATCAACCAGCGGGGGCCCCTCTACGAGCAGTACTTC
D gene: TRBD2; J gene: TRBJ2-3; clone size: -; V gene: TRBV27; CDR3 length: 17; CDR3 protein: CASSLPSGRAGTDTQYF; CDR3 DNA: TGTGCCAGCAGTTTACCCAGCGGGAGGGCAGGCACAGATACGCAGTATTTT
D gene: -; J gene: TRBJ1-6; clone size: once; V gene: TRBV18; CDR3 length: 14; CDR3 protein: CASSTTDSPSPLHF; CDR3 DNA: TGTGCCAGCTCAACGACAGACTCCCCTTCACCCCTCCACTTT
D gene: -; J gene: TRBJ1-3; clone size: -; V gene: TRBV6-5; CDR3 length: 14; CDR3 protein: CASRPLPLGNTIYF; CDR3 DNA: TGTGCCAGCAGGCCCCTACCCCTTGGAAACACCATATATTTT
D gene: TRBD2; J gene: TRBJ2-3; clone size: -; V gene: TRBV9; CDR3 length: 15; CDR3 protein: CASSAAGGPADTQYF; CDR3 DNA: TGTGCCAGCAGCGCCGCGGGGGGGCCGGCAGATACGCAGTATTTT
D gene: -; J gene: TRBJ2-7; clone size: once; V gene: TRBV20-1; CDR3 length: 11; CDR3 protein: CSARRVVEQYF; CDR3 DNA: TGCAGTGCTAGGAGGGTTGTCGAGCAGTACTTC
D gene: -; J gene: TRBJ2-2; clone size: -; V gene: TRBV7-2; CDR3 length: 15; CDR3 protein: CASSFRDFTTGELFF; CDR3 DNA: TGTGCCAGCAGCTTTCGGGACTTTACAACCGGGGAGCTGTTTTTT
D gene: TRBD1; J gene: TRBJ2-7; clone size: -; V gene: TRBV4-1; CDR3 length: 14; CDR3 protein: CASSHRGQHFEQYF; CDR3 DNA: TGCGCCAGCAGCCACAGGGGGCAACACTTCGAGCAGTACTTC
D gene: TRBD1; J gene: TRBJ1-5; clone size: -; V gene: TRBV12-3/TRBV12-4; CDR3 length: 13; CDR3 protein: CASRPTGNQPQHF; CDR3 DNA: TGTGCCAGCAGGCCGACAGGGAATCAGCCCCAGCATTTT
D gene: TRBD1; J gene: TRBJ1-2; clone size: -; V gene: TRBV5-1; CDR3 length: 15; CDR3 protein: CASSWETGQNGGYTF; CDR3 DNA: TGCGCCAGCAGCTGGGAGACGGGACAGAATGGTGGCTACACCTTC
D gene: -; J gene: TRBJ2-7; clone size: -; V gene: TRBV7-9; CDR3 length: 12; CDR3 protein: CASSLARTEQYF; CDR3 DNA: TGTGCCAGCAGCCTCGCGCGAACCGAGCAGTACTTC
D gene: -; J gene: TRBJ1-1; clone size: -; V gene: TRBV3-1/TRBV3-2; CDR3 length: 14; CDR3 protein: CASSQREANTEAFF; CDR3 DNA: TGTGCCAGCAGCCAGAGGGAGGCGAACACTGAAGCTTTCTTT
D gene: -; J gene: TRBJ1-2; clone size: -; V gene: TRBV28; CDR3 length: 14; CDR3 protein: CASSPPNGYYGYTF; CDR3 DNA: TGTGCCAGCAGTCCCCCCAACGGTTATTATGGCTACACCTTC
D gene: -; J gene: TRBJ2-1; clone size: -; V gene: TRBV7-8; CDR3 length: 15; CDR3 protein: CASSSYIQTGGEQFF; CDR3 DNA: TGTGCCAGCAGCTCCTATATCCAGACGGGTGGTGAGCAGTTCTTC